This passage covers 27 T cell receptor beta chains from one sample sequenced in a study of T cells in Graves' hyperthyroidism and ophthalmopathy. The source material, RNA transcripts, was used to amplify TCR beta CDR3 regions. During a first-round RT-PCR of the TCR CDR3, the HTBI primer set was used. TCRdb recomputed calls from the multiplex PCR reads with MiXCR, one row per CDR3 protein. The sample shows 370,000 or so distinct CDR3 sequences, around 25% of them seen only once. Sequencing was performed on blood. The receptors stem from a man between 50 and 59 years old with Graves' hyperthyroidism.

The chain links TRBV7-3 to TRBJ2-2; D may be TRBD1 or TRBD2 (7 bases each). The length of the CDR3 is 14 residues. The germline V gene encodes CDR1 SGHTA and CDR2 FQGTGA. V dropped 6 bases and J dropped 5 bases, with 13 bases sitting between them. CDR3 sequence (DNA): TGTGCCAGCAGTTGGCAGGGGGGGACCGGGGAGCTGTTTTTT. The encoded protein is CASSWQGGTGELFF.

The rearrangement links TRBV11-2 to TRBJ2-4, with D tentatively TRBD1 (5 bases). The ends were cut back, 4 bases at V and 9 bases at J, with 22 bases in the middle. The germline V gene has CDR1 SGHAT and CDR2 FQNNGV. The CDR3 has 16 amino acids. The CDR3 DNA follows: TGTGCCAGCAGCTCCTACCTACAGGAGCCTCATATCATTCAGTACTTC. This sequence encodes CASSSYLQEPHIIQYF. The complete variable domain, with remaining parts taken from reference TRBV11-2 and TRBJ2-4, reads EAGVAQSPRYKIIEKRQSVAFWCNPISGHATLYWYQQILGQGPKLLIQFQNNGVVDDSQLPKDRFSAERLKGVDSTLKIQPAKLEDSAVYLCASSSYLQEPHIIQYFGAGTRLSVL.

This clonotype has just a few counts. This CDR3 reads CAGTGREPVKQYF. CDR3 sequence (DNA): TGTGCCGGCACCGGGCGGGAGCCTGTAAAGCAGTATTTT. The chain links TRBV27 to TRBJ2-3; 7 bases align to TRBD2. The CDR3 consists of 13 residues. J lost 11 bases, V lost 11 bases, and 16 bases had no gene match. Germline V CDR1 and CDR2: MNHEY, SMNVEV (reference sequence).

This clonotype was observed a handful of times. This chain joins TRBV19 and TRBJ2-1, with D tentatively TRBD2 (6 bases). Germline assignment: CDR1 LNHDA and CDR2 SQIVND (reference sequence). V was clipped by 1 base and J by 2 bases, with 9 bases between them. The length of the CDR3 is 15 residues. This chain's CDR3 is CASSIGGIAYNEQFF. CDR3 DNA: TGTGCCAGTAGTATAGGCGGGATCGCCTACAATGAGCAGTTCTTC.

This rearrangement joins TRBV28 to TRBJ1-1; the match to TRBD1 covers 12 bases. V was clipped by 6 bases and J by 0 bases; unmatched bases: 8. Germline CDR1 reads MDHEN; CDR2 reads SYDVKM. CDR3 length: 17 amino acids. The CDR3 spells CASSLPRDRGLNTEAFF. In DNA form, the CDR3 reads TGTGCCAGCAGCCTTCCCCGGGACAGGGGGCTGAACACTGAAGCTTTCTTT. The entire variable domain, with the rest obtained from reference TRBV28 and TRBJ1-1, is as follows: DVKVTQSSRYLVKRTGEKVFLECVQDMDHENMFWYRQDPGLGLRLIYFSYDVKMKEKGDIPEGYSVSREKKERFSLILESASTNQTSMYLCASSLPRDRGLNTEAFFGQGTRLTVV.

The chain joins TRBV3-1 to TRBJ1-2, with D perhaps matching TRBD1 (6 bases). Germline loops: CDR1 LGHDT, CDR2 YNNKEL (reference sequence). The ends were cut back, 2 bases at V and 8 bases at J, with 12 bases in the middle. The CDR3 has 13 residues. CDR3 coding DNA: TGTGCCAGCAGCCAATTCACAGGGATCGGCTACACCTTC. This gives the protein CASSQFTGIGYTF.

This clonotype was recorded at least ten times. This sequence joins TRBV2 and TRBJ2-7; D perhaps matches TRBD2 (6 bases). Germline V gene sequence: CDR1 SNHLY, CDR2 FYNNEI. The CDR3 runs to 13 residues. V lost 7 bases and J lost 4, with 14 bases in between. In DNA, the CDR3 is TGTGCCAGCATCGCCGGGACTTCTTACGAGCAGTACTTC. Its translation is CASIAGTSYEQYF.

This clonotype was observed a few times. The CDR3: CASRTTGFEGEQFF. The DNA for the CDR3 is TGTGCCAGCAGAACGACAGGGTTCGAGGGCGAGCAGTTCTTC. The J gene is TRBJ2-1, the V gene TRBV6-2 or TRBV6-3; 7 bases are shared with TRBD1. V dropped 6 bases and J dropped 10; count of bases not matched to a gene: 12. The CDR3 runs to 14 residues. The germline V gene encodes CDR1 MNHEY and CDR2 SVGEGT.

In this sample, this clonotype turned up many times. The chain couples TRBV28 to TRBJ2-2; TRBD2 is a possible D gene (5 bases). Germline CDR1 is MDHEN and CDR2 is SYDVKM. Between the trimmed V and J ends, which lost 2 bases and 0 bases, there was a span of 10 bases. This CDR3 contains 16 residues. The CDR3 here is CASSLIQRPNTGELFF. Written as DNA, the CDR3 is TGTGCCAGCAGTTTAATCCAGCGGCCGAACACCGGGGAGCTGTTTTTT.

The rearrangement links TRBV29-1 to TRBJ2-5, with no clear D. The V end was cut by 7 bases, the J end by 4 bases, with 13 bases between. Germline CDR1 reads SQVTM; CDR2 reads ANQGSEA. The CDR3 is 12 residues long. CDR3: CSARFFRETQYF. The CDR3 region has the DNA TGCAGCGCGAGATTCTTCAGAGAGACCCAGTACTTC.

This clonotype was picked up many times. The V and J genes are TRBV28 and TRBJ2-3; TRBD2 matches at 7 bases. V was pared by 8 bases and J by 0 bases, with 14 bases of the junction left unmatched. The V gene's germline CDR1 is MDHEN and CDR2 SYDVKM. The CDR3 is made up of 17 amino acids. This chain's CDR3 is CASFPGGLAESTDTQYF. The CDR3 DNA is TGTGCCAGCTTCCCCGGCGGCCTAGCGGAGAGCACAGATACGCAGTATTTT.

The chain uses TRBV30 and TRBJ1-5; no clear D. CDR1 and CDR2 from the germline V gene are GTSNPN and SVGIG (reference sequence). Trimming removed 0 bases at V and 3 bases at J, with 12 bases between. This CDR3 is built from 15 residues. CDR3 protein: CAWSVLNGPNQPQHF. As DNA, the CDR3 is TGTGCCTGGAGTGTACTCAACGGCCCCAATCAGCCCCAGCATTTT.

The rearrangement joins TRBV28 to TRBJ1-5; 9 nucleotides align to TRBD1. Germline values: CDR1 MDHEN, CDR2 SYDVKM. The CDR3 runs 14 residues. With 6 bases clipped from V and 2 bases from J, the junction kept 2 bases outside the gene matches. The CDR3 spells CASRRTGGNQPQHF. The CDR3 bases are TGTGCCAGCAGACGGACAGGGGGCAATCAGCCCCAGCATTTT.

The sample holds a few counts of this clonotype. The CDR3 DNA reads TGCGCCAGCAGTGTAGGCAGGGATCAGCCCCAGCATTTT. This sequence encodes CASSVGRDQPQHF. V and J are TRBV10-1 and TRBJ1-5; TRBD1 might be the D (5 bases). CDR1 and CDR2 from the germline V gene are WNHNN and SYGVQD (reference sequence). Trimming removed 4 bases at V and 5 bases at J, with 9 bases between. This CDR3 comprises 13 residues.

This sequence joins TRBV19 and TRBJ2-2; 9 bases match TRBD2. Looked up from germline, CDR1 is LNHDA and CDR2 is SQIVND (reference sequence). The CDR3 totals 16 residues. After removal of 7 bases from V and 0 bases from J, the junction contained 6 bases not matched to a gene. CDR3 nucleotide sequence: TGTGCCAGTAAACTAGCGGGTAGGGCGAACACCGGGGAGCTGTTTTTT. As protein: CASKLAGRANTGELFF.

This clonotype was observed a few times. V and J are TRBV7-3 and TRBJ1-2; D is ambiguous. The V end lost 1 base, the J end lost 6 bases, and 15 bases lay between the germline ends. The CDR3 is made up of 15 amino acids. Germline values: CDR1 SGHTA, CDR2 FQGTGA. The CDR3 here is CASSLNSGLKDGYTF. The CDR3 DNA reads as TGTGCCAGCAGCTTAAACTCCGGACTTAAGGATGGCTACACCTTC.

The chain employs TRBV20-1 and TRBJ2-5; 8 positions match TRBD2. CDR3 size: 11 residues. Germline values: CDR1 DFQATT, CDR2 SNEGSKA (reference sequence). V lost 6 bases to trimming and J lost 9 bases; unmatched junction nucleotides: 6. The CDR3 sequence is CSAEREKSQYF. As DNA, the CDR3 is TGCAGTGCCGAGCGGGAGAAGTCCCAGTACTTC.

In this sample, this clonotype turned up many times. V and J are TRBV28 and TRBJ1-5; D gene uncertain. Germline V lookup: CDR1 MDHEN, CDR2 SYDVKM. This CDR3 is built from 14 residues. Trimming removed 7 bases at V and 9 bases at J, with 19 bases between. The CDR3 DNA reads TGTGCCAGCAAGGAAGAGACTCTGGGCGGGCCCCAGCATTTT. It is translated as CASKEETLGGPQHF.

This clonotype appeared a single time. The chain couples TRBV7-9 to TRBJ1-1, with D possibly TRBD1 on 6 matching bases. The CDR3 is made up of 13 amino acids. Trimming took off 5 bases at V and 7 bases at J, with 14 bases between the two ends. From germline, CDR1 is SEHNR and CDR2 FQNEAQ (reference sequence). The CDR3 sequence is CASSVRGAFEAFF. As DNA, the CDR3 is TGTGCCAGCAGCGTTCGGGGGGCTTTTGAAGCTTTCTTT.

The rearrangement uses TRBV27 and TRBJ2-1; 11 bases agree with TRBD2. CDR3 length: 16 residues. The junction had 3 bases not matched to a gene; V was cut back by 3 bases and J by 2 bases. Germline V gene sequence: CDR1 MNHEY, CDR2 SMNVEV (reference sequence). CDR3 DNA sequence: TGTGCCAGCAGTTTCGTAGCGGGAGGGCCCTACAATGAGCAGTTCTTC. Translation gives CASSFVAGGPYNEQFF.

This clonotype was seen ten or more times. The chain couples TRBV20-1 to TRBJ2-3; 7 bases align to TRBD2. The V gene's germline CDR1 is DFQATT and CDR2 SNEGSKA (reference sequence). The CDR3 length is 13 residues. V shed 5 bases and J 4 bases; nucleotides not matched to a gene: 6. The CDR3 protein is CSAPRGGADTQYF. CDR3 bases: TGCAGTGCTCCGCGTGGGGGGGCAGATACGCAGTATTTT.

The chain carries TRBV24-1 and TRBJ2-1, with 12 bases aligning to TRBD2. The V gene's germline CDR1 is KGHDR and CDR2 SFDVKD. The V gene end was trimmed by 4 bases and the J gene end by 0 bases; junction bases not matched to a gene: 3. This CDR3 has 17 residues. The CDR3 DNA is TGTGCCACCAGTGACCCGGGACTAGCGGGCTCCTACAATGAGCAGTTCTTC. Amino acids: CATSDPGLAGSYNEQFF.

The chain joins TRBV10-3 to TRBJ1-2; possibly TRBD1 for D (6 bases). With 10 bases removed from V and 0 bases from J, the gap between germline ends came to 15 bases. CDR3 length: 14 residues. Per the germline V gene, CDR1 is ENHRY and CDR2 is SYGVKD. CDR3 amino acids: CATTGTQANYGYTF. The CDR3 nucleotides read TGTGCCACCACCGGGACACAAGCTAACTATGGCTACACCTTC.

This clonotype was counted at least ten times. The rearrangement uses TRBV2 and TRBJ1-5, with 7 positions matching TRBD1. The J segment lost 4 bases and the V segment lost 8 bases, leaving 8 bases of the junction unmatched. CDR1 and CDR2 (germline): SNHLY, FYNNEI. The CDR3 extends over 14 amino acids. CDR3 amino acids: CASRYGTENQPQHF. The CDR3 nucleotides read TGTGCCAGCCGTTACGGGACAGAAAATCAGCCCCAGCATTTT.

This clonotype was seen repeatedly, ten times or more. CDR3 protein: CASTFSLAESSYEQYF. The CDR3 region has the DNA TGTGCCAGCACCTTCTCACTAGCGGAGAGCTCCTACGAGCAGTACTTC. The chain joins TRBV28 to TRBJ2-7; the match to TRBD2 covers 8 bases. There are 16 residues in the CDR3. J gave up 0 bases and V 7 bases, and 11 bases lay outside the gene matches. Germline lookup yields CDR1 MDHEN and CDR2 SYDVKM.

This clonotype was seen repeatedly, ten times or more. J is TRBJ2-1 and V is TRBV7-9; the D call may be TRBD1 or TRBD2 (5 bases each). Germline CDR1 reads SEHNR; CDR2 reads FQNEAQ (reference sequence). Trimming took off 6 bases at V and 4 bases at J, with 19 bases between the two ends. CDR3 length: 16 amino acids. The DNA of the CDR3 is TGTGCCAGCAGTTCACCACTGGGGGATAGATACAATGAGCAGTTCTTC. As protein: CASSSPLGDRYNEQFF.

The chain couples TRBV25-1 to TRBJ2-1, with a weak D call TRBD2 (5 bases). This CDR3 contains 15 residues. Trimming took 3 bases from V and 2 from J, leaving 11 bases between them. CDR1 is MGHDK, CDR2 SYGVNS, per germline. Here the CDR3 reads CASSDTGKPYNEQFF. In DNA form, the CDR3 reads TGTGCCAGCAGTGATACGGGAAAGCCCTACAATGAGCAGTTCTTC. The full variable domain, completed using reference TRBV25-1 and TRBJ2-1, is EADIYQTPRYLVIGTGKKITLECSQTMGHDKMYWYQQDPGMELHLIHYSYGVNSTEKGDLSSESTVSRIRTEHFPLTLESARPSHTSQYLCASSDTGKPYNEQFFGPGTRLTVL.